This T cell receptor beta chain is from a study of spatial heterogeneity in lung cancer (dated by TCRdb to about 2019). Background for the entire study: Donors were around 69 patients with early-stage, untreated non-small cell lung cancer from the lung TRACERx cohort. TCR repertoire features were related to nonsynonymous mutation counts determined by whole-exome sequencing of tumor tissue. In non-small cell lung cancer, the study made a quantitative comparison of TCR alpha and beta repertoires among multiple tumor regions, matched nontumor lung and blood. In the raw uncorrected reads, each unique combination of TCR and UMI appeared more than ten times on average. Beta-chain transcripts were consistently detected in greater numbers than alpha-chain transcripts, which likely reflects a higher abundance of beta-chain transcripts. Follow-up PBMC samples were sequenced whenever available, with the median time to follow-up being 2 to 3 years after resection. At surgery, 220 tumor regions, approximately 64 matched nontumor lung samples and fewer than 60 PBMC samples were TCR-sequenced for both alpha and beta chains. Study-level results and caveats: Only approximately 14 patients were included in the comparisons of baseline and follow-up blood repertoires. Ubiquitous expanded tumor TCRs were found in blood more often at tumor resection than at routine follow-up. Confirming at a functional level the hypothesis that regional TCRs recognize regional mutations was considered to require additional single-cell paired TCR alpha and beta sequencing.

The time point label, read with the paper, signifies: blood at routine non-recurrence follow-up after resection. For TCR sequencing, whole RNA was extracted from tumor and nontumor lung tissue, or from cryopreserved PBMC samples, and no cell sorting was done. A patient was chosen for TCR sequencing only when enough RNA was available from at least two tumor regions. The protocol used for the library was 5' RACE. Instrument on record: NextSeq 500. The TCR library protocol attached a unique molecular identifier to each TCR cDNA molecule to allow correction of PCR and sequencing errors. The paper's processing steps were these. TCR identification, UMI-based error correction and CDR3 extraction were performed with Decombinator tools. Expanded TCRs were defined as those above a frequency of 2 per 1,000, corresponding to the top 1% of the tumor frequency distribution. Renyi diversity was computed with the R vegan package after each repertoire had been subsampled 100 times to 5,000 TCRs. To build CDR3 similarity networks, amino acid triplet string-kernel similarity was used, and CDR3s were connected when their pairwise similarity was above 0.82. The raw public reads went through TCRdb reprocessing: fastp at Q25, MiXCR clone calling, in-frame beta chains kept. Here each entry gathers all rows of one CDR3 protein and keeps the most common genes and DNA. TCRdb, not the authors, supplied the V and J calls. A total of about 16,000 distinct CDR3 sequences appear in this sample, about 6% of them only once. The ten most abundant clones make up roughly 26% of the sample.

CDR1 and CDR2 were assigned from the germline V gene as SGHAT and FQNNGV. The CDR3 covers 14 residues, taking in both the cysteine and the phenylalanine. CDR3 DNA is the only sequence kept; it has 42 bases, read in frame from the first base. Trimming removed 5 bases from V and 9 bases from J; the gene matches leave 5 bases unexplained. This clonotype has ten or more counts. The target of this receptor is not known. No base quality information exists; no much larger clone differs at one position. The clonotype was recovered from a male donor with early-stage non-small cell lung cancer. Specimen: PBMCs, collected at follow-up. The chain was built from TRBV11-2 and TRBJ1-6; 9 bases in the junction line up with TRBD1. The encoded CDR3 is CASSRDRGGSPLHF. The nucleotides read TGTGCCAGCAGCCGCGACAGGGGGGGTTCACCCCTCCACTTT.